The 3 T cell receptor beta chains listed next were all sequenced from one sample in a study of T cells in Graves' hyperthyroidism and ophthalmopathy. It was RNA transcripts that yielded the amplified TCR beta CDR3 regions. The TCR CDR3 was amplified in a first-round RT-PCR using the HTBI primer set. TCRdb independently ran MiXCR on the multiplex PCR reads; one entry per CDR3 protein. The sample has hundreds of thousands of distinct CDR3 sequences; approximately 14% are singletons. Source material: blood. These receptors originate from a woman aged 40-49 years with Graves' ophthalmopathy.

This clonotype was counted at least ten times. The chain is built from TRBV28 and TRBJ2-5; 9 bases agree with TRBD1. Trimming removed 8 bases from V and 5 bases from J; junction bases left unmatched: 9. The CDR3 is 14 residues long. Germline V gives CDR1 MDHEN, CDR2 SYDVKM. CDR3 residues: CASQGTGNAETQYF. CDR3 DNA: TGTGCCAGCCAAGGGACAGGGAATGCGGAGACCCAGTACTTC.

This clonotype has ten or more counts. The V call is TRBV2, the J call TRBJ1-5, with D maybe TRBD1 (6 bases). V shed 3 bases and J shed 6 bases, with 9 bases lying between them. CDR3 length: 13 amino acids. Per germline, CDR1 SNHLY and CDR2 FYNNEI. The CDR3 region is CASSDGRGQPQHF. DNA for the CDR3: TGTGCCAGCAGTGACGGCAGGGGTCAGCCCCAGCATTTT. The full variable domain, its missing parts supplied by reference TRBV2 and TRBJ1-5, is EPEVTQTPSHQVTQMGQEVILRCVPISNHLYFYWYRQILGQKVEFLVSFYNNEISEKSEIFDDQFSVERPDGSNFTLKIRSTKLEDSAMYFCASSDGRGQPQHFGDGTRLSIL.

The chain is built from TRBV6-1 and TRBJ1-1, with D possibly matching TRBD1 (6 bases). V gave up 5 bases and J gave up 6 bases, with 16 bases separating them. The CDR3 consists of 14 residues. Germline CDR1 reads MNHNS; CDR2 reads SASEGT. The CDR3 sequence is CASSTYREYSEAFF. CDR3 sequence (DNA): TGTGCCAGCAGTACATACAGGGAGTATTCTGAAGCTTTCTTT.